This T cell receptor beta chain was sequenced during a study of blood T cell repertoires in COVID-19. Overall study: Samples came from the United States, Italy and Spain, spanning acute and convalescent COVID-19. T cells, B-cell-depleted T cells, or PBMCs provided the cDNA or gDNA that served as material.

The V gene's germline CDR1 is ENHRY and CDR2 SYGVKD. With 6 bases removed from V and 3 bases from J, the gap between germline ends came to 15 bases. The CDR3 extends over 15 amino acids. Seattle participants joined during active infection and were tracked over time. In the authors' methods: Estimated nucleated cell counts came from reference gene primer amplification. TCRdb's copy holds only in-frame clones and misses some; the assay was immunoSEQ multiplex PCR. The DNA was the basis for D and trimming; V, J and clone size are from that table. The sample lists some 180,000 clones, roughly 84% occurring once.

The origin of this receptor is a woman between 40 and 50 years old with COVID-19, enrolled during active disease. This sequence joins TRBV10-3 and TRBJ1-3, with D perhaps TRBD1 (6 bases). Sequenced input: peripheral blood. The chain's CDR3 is CAIRNRDVNGNTIYF. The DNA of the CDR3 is TGTGCCATCAGGAACAGGGATGTAAATGGAAACACCATATATTTT.